Shown below are 9 T cell receptor beta chains from a single sample sequenced in a study of tumor-infiltrating lymphocytes in primary liver carcinoma. The study co-extracted DNA and RNA from around 20-30 mg of unsorted bulk tissue. From around 520 ng of total RNA, TCR beta-specific cDNA was reverse-transcribed using a constant-region primer. ARM-PCR was slightly modified, and three nested multiplex PCR rounds with it gave rise to the TCR beta libraries. Forward primers for TRBV1-TRBV30 and a C-beta reverse primer served the first two PCR rounds, at around 11 cycles each. TCRdb reprocessed the multiplex PCR reads with MiXCR, giving one entry per CDR3 protein. Here the sample spans more than 75,000 distinct CDR3 sequences, around 70% being singletons. The sample consisted of liver tumor tissue from sampling region 1. Subset meaning: tumor region T1, superior pole. These TCRs come from a man aged 40-55 years with primary liver carcinoma and hepatitis B virus infection.

On this clonotype itself: A much larger clone lies one base from this, so it may be a read error. V is TRBV28 and J is TRBJ2-2; no definite D call. Per the germline V gene, CDR1 is MDHEN and CDR2 is SYDVKM. V lost 1 base and J lost 5, with 11 bases in between. The CDR3 extends over 15 amino acids. CDR3 bases: TGTGCCAGCAGTTTATTCCCTAGTAGGACCGGGGAGCTGTTTTTT. Encoded protein: CASSLFPSRTGELFF. The variable domain in full, with the rest retrieved from reference TRBV28 and TRBJ2-2, is DVKVTQSSRYLVKRTGEKVFLECVQDMDHENMFWYRQDPGLGLRLIYFSYDVKMKEKGDIPEGYSVSREKKERFSLILESASTNQTSMYLCASSLFPSRTGELFFGEGSRLTVL.

This clonotype appeared a single time. The CDR3 DNA reads as TGTACCAACAGTGGGACAAGACAAGAGACCCAGTACTTC. Its translation is CTNSGTRQETQYF. The genes are TRBV2 and TRBJ2-5; possible D gene TRBD1, 6 bases. The V gene's germline CDR1 is SNHLY and CDR2 FYNNEI. There are 13 residues in the CDR3.

In this sample, this clonotype turned up a few times. The V gene is TRBV18, the J gene TRBJ1-6, with D possibly matching TRBD1 (5 bases). Per germline, CDR1 KGHSH and CDR2 LQKENI. CDR3 length: 13 amino acids. V gave up 6 bases and J gave up 7 bases, with 10 bases separating them. The CDR3 nucleotides read TGTGCCAGCTCTTCGGAGGGGAATTCACCCCTCCACTTT. This codes for CASSSEGNSPLHF.

The chain uses TRBV5-4 and TRBJ1-5; 7 positions match TRBD1. V shed 3 bases and J 7 bases; nucleotides not matched to a gene: 7. This CDR3 spans 14 amino acids. The germline V gene encodes CDR1 SGHNT and CDR2 YYREEE (reference sequence). The CDR3, as DNA: TGTGCCAGCAGCTCACAGGGGTATGGCCAGCCCCAGCATTTT. It translates to CASSSQGYGQPQHF.

The CDR3, as DNA: TGTGCCAGCAGCCGAGCGTCACGAACAGGGAATTCTTATACGCAGTATTTT. Translated: CASSRASRTGNSYTQYF. The gene calls are TRBV7-9 and TRBJ2-3, with D perhaps TRBD1 (6 bases). The CDR3 is made up of 17 amino acids. From germline, CDR1 is SEHNR and CDR2 FQNEAQ (reference sequence). V lost 5 bases to trimming and J lost 7 bases, with 25 bases between them.

The sample holds one count of this clonotype. A read error may account for a junction end that differs from germline. The rearrangement uses TRBV11-2 and TRBJ1-3; TRBD1 is a possible D gene (5 bases). The CDR3 covers 13 residues. Germline V gene data show CDR1 as SGHAT and CDR2 as FQNNGV. For the CDR3, the DNA is TGCGTCTCAGCCCAGGGAGCTGGAAACTCCATATATTTT. It is translated as CVSAQGAGNSIYF. Looking up the rest from reference TRBV11-2 and TRBJ1-3 gives the full variable domain: EAGVAQSPRYKIIEKRQSVAFWCNPISGHATLYWYQQILGQGPKLLIQFQNNGVVDDSQLPKDRFSAERLKGVDSTLKIQPAKLEDSAVYLCVSAQGAGNSIYFGEGSWLTVV.

This chain connects TRBV6-5 to TRBJ1-2, with D maybe TRBD1 (6 bases). Trimming left V 7 bases short and J 10 bases short, with 19 bases between. The CDR3 loop spans 13 amino acids. CDR1 and CDR2 from the germline V gene are MNHEY and SVGAGI. CDR3 protein: CASTPDRNNDYTF. CDR3 nucleotide sequence: TGTGCCAGCACTCCCGACAGGAACAATGACTACACCTTC.

With respect to this clonotype: One end of the junction does not line up with germline, which may come from a read error. This chain links TRBV4-2 with TRBJ2-4; weak D call: TRBD1 (5 bases). The CDR3 has 18 residues. Germline values: CDR1 LGHNA, CDR2 YNFKEQ. CDR3: CASSQEGAGKGIGNIRYF. CDR3 coding DNA: TGTGCCAGCAGCCAAGAAGGCGCAGGGAAGGGGATCGGAAACATTCGGTATTTC.

A note on this clonotype: The junction differs from germline at one of its ends, possibly a read error. V usage is TRBV7-9 and J usage is TRBJ2-2; TRBD1 agrees at 7 bases. Germline V lookup: CDR1 SEHNR, CDR2 FQNEAQ (reference sequence). CDR3 size: 14 residues. CDR3 coding DNA: TGTGCTAGCAGCTCCGGGACAGTCATCGGGGAGCTGTTTTTT. Translation gives CASSSGTVIGELFF.